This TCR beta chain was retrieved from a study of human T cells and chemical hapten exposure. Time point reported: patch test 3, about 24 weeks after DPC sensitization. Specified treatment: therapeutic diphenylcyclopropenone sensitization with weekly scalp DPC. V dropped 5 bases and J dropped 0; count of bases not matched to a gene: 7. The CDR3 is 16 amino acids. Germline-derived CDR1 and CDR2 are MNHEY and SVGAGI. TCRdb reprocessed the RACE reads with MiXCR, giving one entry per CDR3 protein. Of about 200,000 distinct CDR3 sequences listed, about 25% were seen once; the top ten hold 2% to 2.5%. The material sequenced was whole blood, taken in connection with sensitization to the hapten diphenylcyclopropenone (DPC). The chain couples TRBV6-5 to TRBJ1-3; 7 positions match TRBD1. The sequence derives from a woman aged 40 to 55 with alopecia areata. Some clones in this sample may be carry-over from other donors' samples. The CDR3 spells CASSRVTGSSGNTIYF. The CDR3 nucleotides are TGTGCCAGCAGTAGGGTGACAGGGTCCTCTGGAAACACCATATATTTT.